This TCR beta chain is drawn from a study of technical replicates of blood from several donors. The CDR3 runs 19 residues. Trimming took off 2 bases at V and 0 bases at J, with 22 bases between the two ends. Germline V gives CDR1 LNHDA, CDR2 SQIVND (reference sequence). Generated by immunoSEQ multiplex PCR, the TCRdb table keeps only in-frame clones and is missing some. The data hold 95,000 or so clones, with roughly 96% observed a single time. Sequencing was done on a sample of T cells isolated from PBMCs. V is TRBV19 and J is TRBJ1-1, with no clear D. This sequence was found in a human donor in good health. The CDR3 nucleotides are TGTGCCAGTAGTATACCCCTTTACAGCGGGGTCCAGATGAACACTGAAGCTTTCTTT. Its translation: CASSIPLYSGVQMNTEAFF.